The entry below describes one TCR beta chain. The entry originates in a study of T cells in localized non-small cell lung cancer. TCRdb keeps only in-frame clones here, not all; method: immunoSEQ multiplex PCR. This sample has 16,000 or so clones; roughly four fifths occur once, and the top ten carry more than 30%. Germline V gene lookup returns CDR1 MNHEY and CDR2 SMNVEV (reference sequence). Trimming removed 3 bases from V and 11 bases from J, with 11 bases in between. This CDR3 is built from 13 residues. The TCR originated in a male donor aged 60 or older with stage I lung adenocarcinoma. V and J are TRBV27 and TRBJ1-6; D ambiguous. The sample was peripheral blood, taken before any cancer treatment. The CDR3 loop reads CASSFRWEAPLHF. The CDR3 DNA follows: TGTGCCAGCAGTTTCCGGTGGGAAGCACCCCTCCACTTT.